The present TCR beta chain was sequenced within a study of monozygotic twins with inflammatory bowel disease. Overall study results and limits: A single strong IBD-associated signal or clonotype was not supported by the findings.

TCRdb reprocessed the 5' RACE reads, keeping one entry per CDR3 protein, no DNA. The sample table sets out 200,000 to 250,000 distinct CDR3 sequences. Germline V gene lookup returns CDR1 LGHNA and CDR2 YSLEER. This CDR3 spans 17 amino acids. A note on this clonotype: Its antigen remains unknown.

J is TRBJ1-1 and V is TRBV4-3; there is no DNA to check the TCRdb D call of TRBD1. This receptor was obtained from a human donor with ulcerative colitis or Crohn's disease, or a healthy co-twin of an affected twin (not recorded which). Material: blood. CDR3 region: CASSQDSRGPVYTEAFF.